This T cell receptor (beta chain) was retrieved from a study of blood T cell repertoires in COVID-19. Study overall: COVID-19 samples collected from the United States, Italy and Spain covered acute and convalescent phases. T cells, B-cell-depleted T cells, or PBMCs provided the cDNA or gDNA that served as material.

Authors' methods: Amplification of reference gene primers provided the estimated nucleated cell counts. The table came from immunoSEQ multiplex PCR; TCRdb's copy has only in-frame clones and leaves some out. The V and J calls and clone size were taken over from that table, and D and trimming were inferred from the DNA. In the table there are under 80,000 clones, around 85% of which are singletons. The CDR3 is 15 residues long. J gave up 0 bases and V 4 bases, and 4 bases lay outside the gene matches. Germline values: CDR1 LGHDT, CDR2 YNNKEL (reference sequence). Sequencing input: peripheral blood. J is TRBJ2-3 and V is TRBV3-1 (or the pseudogene TRBV3-2), with 7 bases identical to TRBD1. The origin of this receptor is a man between 65 and 79 years old with acute or convalescent COVID-19. This CDR3 is CASSLGQTSTDTQYF. The CDR3 DNA sequence: TGTGCCAGCAGCCTGGGACAGACCAGCACAGATACGCAGTATTTT.